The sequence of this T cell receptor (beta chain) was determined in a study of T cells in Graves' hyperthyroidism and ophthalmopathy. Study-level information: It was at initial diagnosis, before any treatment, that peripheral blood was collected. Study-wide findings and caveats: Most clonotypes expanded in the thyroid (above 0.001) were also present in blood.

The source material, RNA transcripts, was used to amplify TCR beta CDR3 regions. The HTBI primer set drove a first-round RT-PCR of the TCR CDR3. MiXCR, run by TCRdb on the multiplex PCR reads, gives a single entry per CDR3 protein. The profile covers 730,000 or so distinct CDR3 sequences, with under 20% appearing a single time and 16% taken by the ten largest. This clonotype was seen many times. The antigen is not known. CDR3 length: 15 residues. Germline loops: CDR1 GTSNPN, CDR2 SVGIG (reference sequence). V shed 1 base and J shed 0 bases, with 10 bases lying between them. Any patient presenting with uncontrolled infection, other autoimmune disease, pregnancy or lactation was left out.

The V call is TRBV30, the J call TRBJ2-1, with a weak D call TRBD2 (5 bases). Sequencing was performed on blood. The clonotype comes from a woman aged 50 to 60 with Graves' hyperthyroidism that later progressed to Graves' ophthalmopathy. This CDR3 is CAWSGRVSSYNEQFF. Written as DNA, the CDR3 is TGTGCCTGGAGTGGGCGGGTAAGCTCCTACAATGAGCAGTTCTTC.